Presented here are 24 T cell receptor beta chains from one specimen sequenced in a study of control samples from healthy donors and cancer patients. The data were produced by immunoSEQ multiplex PCR, yet TCRdb's version contains in-frame clones alone and is incomplete. The sample carries about 51,000 clones, 88% recorded once. Sample: PBMCs. Receptors originate from a man aged 45-60 years with head and neck cancer.

CDR3 nucleotide sequence: TGTGCCAGCAGCGCCCAACTAGCGAACACCGGGGAGCTGTTTTTT. This sequence encodes CASSAQLANTGELFF. This sequence joins TRBV9 and TRBJ2-2, with a weak D call TRBD2 (5 bases). This CDR3 region has 15 residues. The germline V gene encodes CDR1 SGDLS and CDR2 YYNGEE. Trimming shortened V by 3 bases and J by 0 bases, and 9 bases separated the two germline ends.

The chain couples TRBV12-3 or TRBV12-4 to TRBJ1-2; D gene unclear. The CDR3 runs 13 residues. Trimming removed 3 bases from V and 8 bases from J, with 13 bases in between. CDR3 region: CASSFLVGRGYTF. The CDR3 DNA is TGTGCCAGCAGTTTTCTTGTGGGAAGGGGCTACACCTTC.

The gene calls are TRBV5-6 and TRBJ1-4; no definite D call. Germline lookup yields CDR1 SGHDT and CDR2 YYEEEE. Deletions cut 1 base from V and 0 bases from J, with 7 bases between. The CDR3 is made up of 15 amino acids. The CDR3 DNA reads TGTGCCAGCAGCTTGTACAGTGCAACTAATGAAAAACTGTTTTTT. It specifies CASSLYSATNEKLFF.

With regard to this clone: One end of the junction is discordant with germline, which a read error may explain. The chain carries TRBV12-5 and TRBJ2-5, with a weak D call TRBD1 (5 bases). The germline gives CDR1 LGHNT, CDR2 FRNRAP. CDR3 length equals 12 residues. CDR3 coding DNA: TGTGCTAGTGGTTGGACAAGAGAGGCCCAGTACTTC. Translated, it gives CASGWTREAQYF. The whole variable domain, filled in from reference TRBV12-5 and TRBJ2-5, reads DARVTQTPRHKVTEMGQEVTMRCQPILGHNTVFWYRQTMMQGLELLAYFRNRAPLDDSGMPKDRFSAEMPDATLATLKIQPSEPRDSAVYFCASGWTREAQYFGPGTRLLVL.

This clone was recorded only once. The chain couples TRBV14 to TRBJ2-1; maybe TRBD2 (7 bases). Germline CDR1 is SGHDN and CDR2 is FVKESK. Between the trimmed V and J ends, which lost 6 bases and 6 bases, there was a span of 21 bases. This CDR3 has 16 amino acids. This CDR3 is CASSPTRRGGSNEQFF. CDR3 nucleotide sequence: TGTGCCAGCAGTCCGACTAGGAGGGGGGGCTCCAATGAGCAGTTCTTC.

V is TRBV5-1 and J is TRBJ1-6; D remains ambiguous. The CDR3 is 13 amino acids. V was pared by 4 bases and J by 10 bases, with 12 bases between. CDR1 and CDR2 (germline): SGHRS, YFSETQ. As DNA, the CDR3 is TGCGCCAGCAGCCTATCAACGGGGTCACCCCTCCACTTT. Its translation: CASSLSTGSPLHF.

The V call is TRBV2, the J call TRBJ2-2; D unresolved. Looked up from germline, CDR1 is SNHLY and CDR2 is FYNNEI. The ends were cut back, 2 bases at V and 0 bases at J, with 10 bases in the middle. The CDR3 contains 16 residues. The CDR3, as DNA: TGTGCCAGCAGTGAAATAGTGGGGACGAACACCGGGGAGCTGTTTTTT. It encodes CASSEIVGTNTGELFF.

V gene TRBV15 combines with J gene TRBJ2-7; the D gene is possibly TRBD1 (6 bases). This CDR3 region has 15 residues. V lost 1 base and J 3 bases, leaving 13 bases between the germline ends. CDR1 is LNHNV, CDR2 YYDKDF, per germline (reference sequence). The CDR3 sequence: CATSRASGQSYEQYF. The CDR3 DNA is TGTGCCACCAGCAGAGCCTCCGGACAGAGCTACGAGCAGTACTTC.

This clone turned up a few times. This chain connects TRBV5-8 to TRBJ2-7, with 7 bases that match TRBD1. Trimming took 0 bases from V and 4 from J; bases not matched to a gene: 4. CDR3 length equals 14 residues. Germline assignment: CDR1 SGHTS and CDR2 YDEGEE. The CDR3 coding sequence is TGTGCCAGCAGCTTGGGACCGGGACAGTACGAGCAGTACTTC. It codes for CASSLGPGQYEQYF.

This chain's CDR3 is CASSQVSSEQFF. As DNA, the CDR3 is TGTGCCAGCAGCCAAGTATCAAGTGAGCAGTTCTTC. This sequence joins TRBV3-1 (or the pseudogene TRBV3-2) and TRBJ2-1; D gene uncertain. This CDR3 spans 12 amino acids. The germline V gene encodes CDR1 LGHDT and CDR2 YNNKEL (reference sequence). Trimming stripped 1 base from V and 9 bases from J, with 7 bases between.

This clone occurred a few times. The chain has TRBV10-3 and TRBJ1-1, with 8 bases fitting TRBD1. The CDR3 runs to 12 residues. V was pared by 10 bases and J by 11 bases, with 12 bases of the junction left unmatched. Germline V gene data show CDR1 as ENHRY and CDR2 as SYGVKD. CDR3 coding DNA: TGTGCCACCTCCGCGGACAGGGATGACGCTTTCTTT. Protein product: CATSADRDDAFF.

The rearrangement joins TRBV9 to TRBJ2-1, with unresolved D. This CDR3 is built from 15 residues. In germline, CDR1 is SGDLS, CDR2 YYNGEE. Between the trimmed V and J ends, which lost 4 bases and 4 bases, there was a span of 15 bases. The CDR3 DNA is TGTGCCAGCAGCCCTCCCCGATCCGGTTACAATGAGCAGTTCTTC. Protein sequence: CASSPPRSGYNEQFF.

In this sample, this clone turned up once. V usage is TRBV4-1 and J usage is TRBJ2-2; the match to TRBD1 covers 8 bases. The junction had 8 bases not matched to a gene; V was cut back by 1 base and J by 1 base. Germline loops: CDR1 MGHRA, CDR2 YSYEKL. The CDR3 contains 18 residues. The CDR3 DNA reads TGCGCCAGCAGCCAAGGACTTTTCGGGACAGGGAACACCGGGGAGCTGTTTTTT. Protein: CASSQGLFGTGNTGELFF.

J is TRBJ1-6 and V is TRBV7-6; 8 nucleotides align to TRBD1. The CDR3 totals 16 residues. From germline, CDR1 is SGHVS and CDR2 FNYEAQ. V was pared by 3 bases and J by 9 bases, with 10 bases of the junction left unmatched. The CDR3 DNA sequence: TGTGCCAGCAGCTTCAGCCAGGGGGCTGTCCCTTCACCCCTCCACTTT. It codes for CASSFSQGAVPSPLHF.

The rearrangement uses TRBV10-1 and TRBJ1-1; 7 bases are a match to TRBD1. Per the germline V gene, CDR1 is WNHNN and CDR2 is SYGVQD (reference sequence). V gave up 6 bases and J gave up 0 bases; unmatched junction bases: 1. This CDR3 has 13 amino acids. CDR3 DNA: TGCGCCAGCAGACAGGGGTTGAACACTGAAGCTTTCTTT. Protein: CASRQGLNTEAFF.

This clone was seen only once. This chain links TRBV3-1 (or the pseudogene TRBV3-2) with TRBJ2-7, with TRBD2 identical over 7 bases. Germline V gives CDR1 LGHDT, CDR2 YNNKEL (reference sequence). The V gene end was trimmed by 4 bases and the J gene end by 3 bases; junction bases not matched to a gene: 12. This CDR3 spans 16 amino acids. The DNA of the CDR3 is TGTGCCAGCAGCCTCCGTTCGGGGAGGGCGGTCTACGAGCAGTACTTC. Translated: CASSLRSGRAVYEQYF.

The chain joins TRBV16 to TRBJ1-5; D uncertain. This CDR3 comprises 13 residues. Looked up from germline, CDR1 is KGHSY and CDR2 is FQNENV. Trimming pared 2 bases from V and 3 bases from J, leaving 5 bases between. CDR3 coding DNA: TGTGCCAGCAGCCAACCTTCCAATCAGCCCCAGCATTTT. Residues: CASSQPSNQPQHF.

The chain links TRBV27 to TRBJ1-6, with D perhaps TRBD1 (5 bases). Germline-derived CDR1 and CDR2 are MNHEY and SMNVEV (reference sequence). V lost 6 bases, J lost 7 bases, and 28 bases lay in between. The CDR3 is 19 residues long. The CDR3 loop is CASSLFSETNSGPNSPLHF. The CDR3 nucleotides read TGTGCCAGCAGCCTTTTCTCGGAAACTAATTCGGGGCCCAATTCACCCCTCCACTTT.

The rearrangement joins TRBV28 to TRBJ1-5; D remains unclear. CDR3 size: 19 residues. CDR1 is MDHEN, CDR2 SYDVKM, per germline. V lost 0 bases and J lost 10, with 28 bases in between. The CDR3 loop reads CASSLWQRLRKYQSVPQHF. The CDR3 nucleotides are TGTGCCAGCAGTTTATGGCAGCGTCTCCGTAAATACCAAAGCGTTCCCCAGCATTTT.

The chain joins TRBV7-2 to TRBJ2-5, with D possibly TRBD2 on 6 matching bases. The CDR3 spans 15 residues. Per the germline V gene, CDR1 is SGHTA and CDR2 is FQGNSA. V was trimmed by 5 bases and J by 1 base, leaving 14 bases between them. CDR3 region: CASSPGGPGQETQYF. The CDR3 nucleotides read TGTGCCAGCAGCCCCGGGGGACCGGGCCAAGAGACCCAGTACTTC.

The chain is built from TRBV27 and TRBJ1-5, with 9 bases lining up with TRBD1. The germline V gene encodes CDR1 MNHEY and CDR2 SMNVEV (reference sequence). Germline trimming cut 4 bases from V and 1 base from J; bases unmatched to any gene: 2. The CDR3 loop spans 15 amino acids. The CDR3 loop reads CASSSGTGSNQPQHF. The CDR3 nucleotides are TGTGCCAGCAGTTCAGGGACAGGGAGCAATCAGCCCCAGCATTTT.

This chain links TRBV2 with TRBJ1-6, with a possible D match to TRBD1 (5 bases). This CDR3 has 17 residues. The germline V gene encodes CDR1 SNHLY and CDR2 FYNNEI. V lost 3 bases and J lost 5, with 17 bases in between. The CDR3 DNA reads as TGTGCCAGCAGTGACGGGAGAGGGGTTTATCATAATTCACCCCTCCACTTT. Protein: CASSDGRGVYHNSPLHF.

This chain links TRBV7-2 with TRBJ1-1; D call uncertain. Germline V gene data show CDR1 as SGHTA and CDR2 as FQGNSA. The ends were cut back, 1 base at V and 1 base at J, with 7 bases in the middle. The CDR3 extends over 14 amino acids. CDR3 coding DNA: TGTGCCAGCAGCTTAGGTGCGGGGAACACTGAAGCTTTCTTT. Protein sequence: CASSLGAGNTEAFF.

In this sample, this clone turned up a few times. The rearrangement uses TRBV4-2 and TRBJ1-5; no clear D. V dropped 1 base and J dropped 11 bases, with 21 bases sitting between them. From germline, CDR1 is LGHNA and CDR2 YNFKEQ. CDR3 length: 16 residues. CDR3 loop: CASSQAAEGDRLAQHF. The CDR3 DNA follows: TGTGCCAGCAGCCAAGCGGCCGAGGGTGACCGCTTGGCCCAGCATTTT.